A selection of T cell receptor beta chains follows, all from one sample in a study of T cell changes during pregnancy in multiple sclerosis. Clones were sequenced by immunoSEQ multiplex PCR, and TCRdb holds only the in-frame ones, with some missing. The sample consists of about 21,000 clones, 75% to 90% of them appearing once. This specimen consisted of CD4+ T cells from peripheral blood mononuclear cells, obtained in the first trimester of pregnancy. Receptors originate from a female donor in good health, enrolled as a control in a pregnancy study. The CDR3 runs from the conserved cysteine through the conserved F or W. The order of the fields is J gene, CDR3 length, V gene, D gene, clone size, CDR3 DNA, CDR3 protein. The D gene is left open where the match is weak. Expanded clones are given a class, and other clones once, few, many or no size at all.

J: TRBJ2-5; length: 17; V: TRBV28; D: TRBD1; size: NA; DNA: TGTGCCAGCACCCAAGGGTGGGGGACAGGGGACGAAGAGACCCAGTACTTC; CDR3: CASTQGWGTGDEETQYF
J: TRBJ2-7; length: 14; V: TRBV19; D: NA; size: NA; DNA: TGTGCCAGTAGTCTAAGGACAGCCACCTACGAGCAGTACTTC; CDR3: CASSLRTATYEQYF
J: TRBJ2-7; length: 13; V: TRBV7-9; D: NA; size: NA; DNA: TGTGCCAGCAGCCGTGGGAGCGCTCAGGAGCAGTACTTC; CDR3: CASSRGSAQEQYF
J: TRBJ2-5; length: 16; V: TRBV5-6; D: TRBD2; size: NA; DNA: TGTGCCAGCAGCTTGAAAAGACTAGCGGGAGTTGAGACCCAGTACTTC; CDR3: CASSLKRLAGVETQYF
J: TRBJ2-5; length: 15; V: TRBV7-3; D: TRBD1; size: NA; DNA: TGTGCCAGCAGCCCCTTTAGGGGGCCCCAAGAGACCCAGTACTTC; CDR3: CASSPFRGPQETQYF
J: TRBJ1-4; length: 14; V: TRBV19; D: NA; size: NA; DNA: TGTGCCAGTAGTATACAGGGTGCTCAGGGTCGACTGTTTTTT; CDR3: CASSIQGAQGRLFF
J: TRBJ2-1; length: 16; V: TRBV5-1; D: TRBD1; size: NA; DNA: TGCGCCAGCAGCTTATCCGGGACAGGGTCCAACAATGAGCAGTTCTTC; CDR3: CASSLSGTGSNNEQFF
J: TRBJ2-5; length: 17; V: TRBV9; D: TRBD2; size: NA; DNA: TGTGCCAGCAGCGTAGGTTTACTAGCGGCTCTACAAGAGACCCAGTACTTC; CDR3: CASSVGLLAALQETQYF
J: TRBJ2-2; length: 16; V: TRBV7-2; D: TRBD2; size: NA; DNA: TGTGCCAGCAGCTTAACCGTGGGGGGGGACACCGGGGAGCTGTTTTTT; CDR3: CASSLTVGGDTGELFF
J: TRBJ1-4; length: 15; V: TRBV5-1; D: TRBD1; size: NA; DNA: TGCGCCAGCAGCTGGGAGGGACAGGGTAATGAAAAACTGTTTTTT; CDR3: CASSWEGQGNEKLFF
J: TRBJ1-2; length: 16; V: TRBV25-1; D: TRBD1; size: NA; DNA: TGTGCCAGCAGTGATCATGGACAGGGATCAAACTATGGCTACACCTTC; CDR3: CASSDHGQGSNYGYTF
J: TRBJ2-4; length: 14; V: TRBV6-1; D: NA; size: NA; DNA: TGTGCCAGCAGTGAGGCCAGGGCCAAAAACATTCAGTACTTC; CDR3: CASSEARAKNIQYF
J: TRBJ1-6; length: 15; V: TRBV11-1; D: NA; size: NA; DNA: TGTGCCAGCAGCTCGGACAGTACCTATAATTCACCCCTCCACTTT; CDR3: CASSSDSTYNSPLHF
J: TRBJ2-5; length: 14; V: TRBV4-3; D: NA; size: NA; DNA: TGCGCCAGCAGCCAAGTCATGTACCCACAAACCCAGTACTTC; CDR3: CASSQVMYPQTQYF
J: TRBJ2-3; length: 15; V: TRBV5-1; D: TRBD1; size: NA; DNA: TGCGCCAGCAGCTCGAACAGGGGGGTTGCAGATACGCAGTATTTT; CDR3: CASSSNRGVADTQYF
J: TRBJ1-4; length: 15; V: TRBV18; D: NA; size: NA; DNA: TGTGCCAGCTCCCCAGGCTCTTGGACTAATGAAAAACTGTTTTTT; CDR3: CASSPGSWTNEKLFF
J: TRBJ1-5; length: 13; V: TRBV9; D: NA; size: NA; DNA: TGCGCCAGCAGCGCCCTCCCGAATCAGCCCCAGCATTTT; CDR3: CASSALPNQPQHF
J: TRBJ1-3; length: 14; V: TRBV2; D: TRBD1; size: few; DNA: TGTGCCAGCAACCTGGACAGGTCGGGAAACACCATATATTTT; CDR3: CASNLDRSGNTIYF
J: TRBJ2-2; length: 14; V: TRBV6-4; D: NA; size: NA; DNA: TGTGCCAGCAGTGACGGGGGGTACACCGGGGAGCTGTTTTTT; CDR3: CASSDGGYTGELFF
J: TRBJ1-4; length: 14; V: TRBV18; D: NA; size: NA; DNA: TGTGCCAGCTCACCAAGGCAGGGTAATGAAAAACTGTTTTTT; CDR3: CASSPRQGNEKLFF
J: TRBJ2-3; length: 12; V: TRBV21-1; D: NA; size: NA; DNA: TGTGCCAGCAGCAAAATAACAGATACGCAGTATTTT; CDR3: CASSKITDTQYF
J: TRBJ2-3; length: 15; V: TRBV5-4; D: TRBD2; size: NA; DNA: TGTGCCAGCAGCCCGGAGCGGGGGCTTGCAGATACGCAGTATTTT; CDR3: CASSPERGLADTQYF
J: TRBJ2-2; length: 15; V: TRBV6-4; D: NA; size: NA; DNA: TGTGCCAGCAGTGAAAGCGGAGCCCCCACCGGGGAGCTGTTTTTT; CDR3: CASSESGAPTGELFF
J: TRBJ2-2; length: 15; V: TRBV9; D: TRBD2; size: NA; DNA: TGTGCCAGCAGCGTTTCGGGAGCGGGAACCGGGGAGCTGTTTTTT; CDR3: CASSVSGAGTGELFF
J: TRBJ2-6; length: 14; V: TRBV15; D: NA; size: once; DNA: TGTGCCACCAGTGGCCCATCTGGGGCCAACGTCCTGACTTTC; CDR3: CATSGPSGANVLTF
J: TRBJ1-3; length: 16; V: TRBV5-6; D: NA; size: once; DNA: TGTGCCAGCAGCTTGGTCCCAGGGGCTGGGGGAAACACCATATATTTT; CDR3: CASSLVPGAGGNTIYF
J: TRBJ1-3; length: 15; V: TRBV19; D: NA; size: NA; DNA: TGTGCCAGTGGTCTTAGAAGAGCCTCTGGAAACACCATATATTTT; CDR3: CASGLRRASGNTIYF
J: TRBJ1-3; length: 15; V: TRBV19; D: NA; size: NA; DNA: TGTGCCAGTAGTTGGACTATTGCCTCTGGAAACACCATATATTTT; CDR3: CASSWTIASGNTIYF
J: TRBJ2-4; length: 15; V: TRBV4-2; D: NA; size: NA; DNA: TGTGCCAGCAGCCAAGAGGGGCCAGCCAAAAACATTCAGTACTTC; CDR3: CASSQEGPAKNIQYF
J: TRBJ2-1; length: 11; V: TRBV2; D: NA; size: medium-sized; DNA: TGTGCCAGCAGTGAATTCCGGGAGCAGTTCTTC; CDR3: CASSEFREQFF
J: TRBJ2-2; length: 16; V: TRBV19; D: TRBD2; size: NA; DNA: TGTGCCAGTAGTATTCCGCGGGGGGCCTACGGCGGGGAGCTGTTTTTT; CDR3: CASSIPRGAYGGELFF
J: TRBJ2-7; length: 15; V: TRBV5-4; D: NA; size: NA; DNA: TGTGCCAGCAGCCTTGGTCTCGGAGAAACCTACGAGCAGTACTTC; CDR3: CASSLGLGETYEQYF
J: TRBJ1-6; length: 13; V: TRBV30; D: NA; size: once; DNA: TGTGCCTGGAGTCTAGCGGATAATTCACCCCTCCACTTT; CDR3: CAWSLADNSPLHF
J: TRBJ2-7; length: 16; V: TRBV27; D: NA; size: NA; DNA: TGTGCCAGCAGCCGCGCGGTAACATCAGTCGTCTTCGAGCAGTACTTC; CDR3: CASSRAVTSVVFEQYF
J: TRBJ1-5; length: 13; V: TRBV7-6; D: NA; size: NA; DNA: TGTGCCAGCAGCCTGGGGGGAGCTCAGCCCCAGCATTTT; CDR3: CASSLGGAQPQHF
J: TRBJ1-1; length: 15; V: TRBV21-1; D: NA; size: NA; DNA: TGTGCCAGCAGCAAAATGGGCCCCCTGGACACTGAAGCTTTCTTT; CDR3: CASSKMGPLDTEAFF
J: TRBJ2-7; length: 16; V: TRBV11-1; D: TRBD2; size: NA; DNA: TGTGCCAGCAGCCGGGGAGGGATACAGGATACCTACGAGCAGTACTTC; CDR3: CASSRGGIQDTYEQYF
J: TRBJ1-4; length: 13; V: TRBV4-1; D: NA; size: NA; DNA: TGCGCCAGCAGCCAAGGACAGATCGAAAAACTGTTTTTT; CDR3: CASSQGQIEKLFF
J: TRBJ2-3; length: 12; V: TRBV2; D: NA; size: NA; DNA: TGTGCCAGCAGACAGATCACAGATACGCAGTATTTT; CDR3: CASRQITDTQYF
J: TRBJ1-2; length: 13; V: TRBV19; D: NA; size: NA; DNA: TGTGCCAGTAGTATCGGTTTGGAGTATGGCTACACCTTC; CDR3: CASSIGLEYGYTF
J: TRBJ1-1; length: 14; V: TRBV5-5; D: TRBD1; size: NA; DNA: TGTGCCAGCAGCTTCTGGGACAGGGACACTGAAGCTTTCTTT; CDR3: CASSFWDRDTEAFF
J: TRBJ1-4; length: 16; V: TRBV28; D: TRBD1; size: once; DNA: TGTGCCAGCAGTGCCTGGACAGGGGAGACTAATGAAAAACTGTTTTTT; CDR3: CASSAWTGETNEKLFF
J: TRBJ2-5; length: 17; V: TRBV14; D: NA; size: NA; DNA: TGTGCCAGCAGCCAAGAATCCGAATGGCCAGCGAAAGAGACCCAGTACTTC; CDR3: CASSQESEWPAKETQYF
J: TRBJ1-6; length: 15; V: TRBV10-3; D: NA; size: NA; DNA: TGTGCCATCAGTGAGGCCCAGGCGATAAATTCACCCCTCCACTTT; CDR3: CAISEAQAINSPLHF
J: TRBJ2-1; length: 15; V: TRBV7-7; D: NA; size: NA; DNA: TGTGCTAGCGCATTTGAGCTAGCGCCGATCAATGAGCAGTTCTTC; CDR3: CASAFELAPINEQFF
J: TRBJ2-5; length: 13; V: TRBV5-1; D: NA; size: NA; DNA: TGCGCCAGCAGCTTGAGGGGGACCCTCGACCAGTACTTC; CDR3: CASSLRGTLDQYF
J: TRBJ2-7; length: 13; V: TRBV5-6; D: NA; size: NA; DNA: TGTGCCAGCAGCTTGTCTCAAGGAGGCGAGCAGTACTTC; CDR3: CASSLSQGGEQYF